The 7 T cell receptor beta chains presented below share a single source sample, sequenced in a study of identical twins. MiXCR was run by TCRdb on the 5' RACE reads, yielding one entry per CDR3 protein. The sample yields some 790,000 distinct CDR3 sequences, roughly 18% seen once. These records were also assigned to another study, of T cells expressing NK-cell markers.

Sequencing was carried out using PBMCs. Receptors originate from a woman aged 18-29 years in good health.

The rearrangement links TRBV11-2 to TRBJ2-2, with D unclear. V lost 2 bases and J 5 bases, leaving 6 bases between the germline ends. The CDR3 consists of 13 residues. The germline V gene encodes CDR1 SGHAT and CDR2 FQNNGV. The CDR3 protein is CASSLFETGELFF. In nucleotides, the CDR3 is TGTGCCAGCAGCTTATTCGAGACCGGGGAGCTGTTTTTT.

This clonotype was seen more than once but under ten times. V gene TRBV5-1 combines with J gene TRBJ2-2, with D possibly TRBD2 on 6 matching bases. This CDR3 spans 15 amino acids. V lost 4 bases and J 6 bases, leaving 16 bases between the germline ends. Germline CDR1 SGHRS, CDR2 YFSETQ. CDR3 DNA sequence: TGCGCCAGCAGCCCAGGTCTCGGGGGTGCCGGGGAGCTGTTTTTT. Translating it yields CASSPGLGGAGELFF.

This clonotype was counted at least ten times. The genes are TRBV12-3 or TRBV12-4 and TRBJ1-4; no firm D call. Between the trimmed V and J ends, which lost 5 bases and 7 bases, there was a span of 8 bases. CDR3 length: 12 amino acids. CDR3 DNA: TGTGCCAGCAGTCTTGCAAGTGAAAAACTGTTTTTT. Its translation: CASSLASEKLFF.

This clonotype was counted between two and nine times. In nucleotides, the CDR3 is TGTGCCAGCACCATAGAACTAGCGGGGTTAAAGACCCAGTACTTC. Its protein is CASTIELAGLKTQYF. This chain links TRBV7-9 with TRBJ2-5, with 10 bases lining up with TRBD2. The V gene end was trimmed by 7 bases and the J gene end by 6 bases; junction bases not matched to a gene: 11. CDR3 size: 15 residues. Germline CDR1 and CDR2: SEHNR and FQNEAQ (reference sequence).

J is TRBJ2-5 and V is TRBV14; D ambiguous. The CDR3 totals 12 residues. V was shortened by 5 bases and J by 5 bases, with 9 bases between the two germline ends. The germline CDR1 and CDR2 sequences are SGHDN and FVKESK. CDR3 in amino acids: CASSSQAETQYF. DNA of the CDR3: TGTGCCAGCAGCTCCCAGGCCGAGACCCAGTACTTC.

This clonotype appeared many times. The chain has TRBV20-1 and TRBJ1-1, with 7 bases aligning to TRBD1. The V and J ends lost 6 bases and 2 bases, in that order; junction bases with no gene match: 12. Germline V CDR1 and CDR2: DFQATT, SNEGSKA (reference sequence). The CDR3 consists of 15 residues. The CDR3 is CSARGRDRKNTEAFF. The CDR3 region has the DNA TGCAGTGCGAGGGGCCGGGACAGAAAAAACACTGAAGCTTTCTTT.

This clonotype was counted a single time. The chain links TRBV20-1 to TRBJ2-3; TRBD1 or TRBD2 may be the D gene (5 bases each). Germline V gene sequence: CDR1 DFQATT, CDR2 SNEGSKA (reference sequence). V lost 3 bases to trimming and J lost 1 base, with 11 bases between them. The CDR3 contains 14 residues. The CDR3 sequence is CSASLGRRTDTQYF. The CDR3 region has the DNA TGCAGTGCTAGTCTGGGACGGCGCACAGATACGCAGTATTTT.